Described below is a single T cell receptor beta chain sequence and its context. This CDR3 region has 12 residues. The V and J ends lost 0 bases and 13 bases respectively, with 13 bases between them. Germline V gene sequence: CDR1 LGHNA, CDR2 YSLEER. The authors' processing: Amplification with reference gene primers provided the estimates of nucleated cell counts. Using immunoSEQ multiplex PCR, the repertoire was profiled, and TCRdb retains in-frame clones only, with some absent. The V and J calls and clone size come from that table; D and trimming were worked out from the DNA. The sample has approximately 97,000 clones; about 85% are singletons. This entry is derived from a study of blood T cell repertoires in COVID-19.

This receptor was taken from a man aged 50 or older with active COVID-19. Sequenced sample: peripheral blood. The chain has TRBV4-3 and TRBJ2-7; no definite D call. CDR3 in DNA: TGCGCCAGCAGCCAAGATCCCGGCGGCTCCTACTTC. Translated: CASSQDPGGSYF.